A selection of T cell receptor beta chains follows, all from one sample in a study of blood T cells in healthy people across ages. TCRdb reanalysed the 5' RACE reads using MiXCR and keeps one entry per CDR3 protein. The sample includes roughly 800,000 distinct CDR3 sequences, around a quarter seen only once; the top ten take under 4.5%. These records were also assigned to another study, of T cells of mothers and their children.

Sequences were obtained from blood. The source of these receptors is a boy aged 5-17 years in good health. CDR3s leave out the opening cysteine and the closing phenylalanine or tryptophan. Each record gives: CDR3 length, J gene, V gene, CDR3 protein.

>13|TRBJ2-5|TRBV4-3
ASSQDPGLGETQY
>11|TRBJ1-4|TRBV29-1
SVEGGGAEKLF
>15|TRBJ2-2|TRBV9
ASSVESGGASSGELF
>17|TRBJ2-5|TRBV6-5
ASSSHLAQTSDLQETQY
>9|TRBJ2-4|TRBV12-3/TRBV12-4
ASSQRDIQY
>12|TRBJ1-1|TRBV29-1
SVDRAPMNTEAF
>16|TRBJ2-7|TRBV4-3
ASSQERLAGGHPYEQY
>12|TRBJ1-2|TRBV15
ATSRAGTPAGYT
>12|TRBJ1-4|TRBV28
ASRRDSTNEKLF
>15|TRBJ2-6|TRBV11-2
ASEGWARRSGANVLT
>10|TRBJ2-5|TRBV7-9
ASSPVLETQY
>13|TRBJ2-6|TRBV5-1
ASSPQFAGANVLT
>18|TRBJ1-4|TRBV4-3
ASSQDIGPISGIIDEKLF
>13|TRBJ1-1|TRBV3-1
ASSQGVKLNTEAF
>13|TRBJ1-1|TRBV9
ASSVGSLGGTEAF
>14|TRBJ2-2|TRBV29-1
SVEDPGQPNTGELF
>14|TRBJ2-5|TRBV24-1
ATSDTLGQGRETQY
>13|TRBJ1-5|TRBV6-2/TRBV6-3
ASSDTIGSNQPQH
>12|TRBJ2-3|TRBV30
AWSDGTGTDTQY
>12|TRBJ2-3|TRBV7-2
ATRVAGSTDTQY
>13|TRBJ2-1|TRBV7-8
ASSSSSGGVWEQF
>12|TRBJ1-2|TRBV7-2
ASSLEYRDPVYT
>11|TRBJ1-5|TRBV12-3/TRBV12-4
ASSLPGNQPQH